The 12 T cell receptor beta chains below all came from one sample that was sequenced in a study of technical replicates of blood from a few donors (dated by TCRdb to about 2017). Library preparation employed the immunoSEQ multiplex PCR assay. In TCRdb, the immuneACCESS table is reduced to in-frame sequences with V and J assigned. These tables do not hold every clone; where another copy was compared, an unresolved V gene accounts for under half, and the others remain unexplained. The sample yields about 93,000 clones; about 95% were counted once. The ten biggest clones cover approximately 0.25% of the sample. The sample consisted of T cells isolated from PBMCs. All receptors come from a human donor in good health.

The V gene is TRBV7-9, the J gene TRBJ1-2; 7 bases line up with TRBD1. This CDR3 comprises 14 residues. Germline V lookup: CDR1 SEHNR, CDR2 FQNEAQ (reference sequence). Trimming cost V 2 bases and J 7 bases; bases outside gene matches: 7. CDR3 sequence: CASSLQGGVGGYTF. The CDR3 region has the DNA TGTGCCAGCAGCTTACAGGGGGGCGTTGGTGGCTACACCTTC.

The chain has TRBV7-2 and TRBJ2-3, with 12 bases matching TRBD2. J gave up 8 bases and V 3 bases, and 9 bases lay outside the gene matches. Germline V gives CDR1 SGHTA, CDR2 FQGNSA. This CDR3 spans 16 amino acids. This chain's CDR3 is CASSFRLAGVGGTQYF. The CDR3 DNA is TGTGCCAGCAGCTTCCGACTAGCGGGAGTAGGGGGTACGCAGTATTTT.

The rearrangement links TRBV20-1 to TRBJ2-3; a weak D match, TRBD2 (5 bases). The germline gives CDR1 DFQATT, CDR2 SNEGSKA (reference sequence). The CDR3 loop spans 11 amino acids. V lost 5 bases and J lost 6, with 9 bases in between. CDR3 sequence: CSAWLADTQYF. In DNA, the CDR3 is TGCAGTGCTTGGTTAGCGGATACGCAGTATTTT.

The V call is TRBV28, the J call TRBJ2-1; D remains ambiguous. V was pared by 7 bases and J by 6 bases, with 16 bases between. The CDR3 is made up of 14 amino acids. CDR1 and CDR2 (germline): MDHEN, SYDVKM. The CDR3 sequence: CASTSYRKINEQFF. CDR3 nucleotide sequence: TGTGCCAGCACCTCCTACCGAAAGATCAATGAGCAGTTCTTC. Based on the CDR3 plus reference TRBV28 and TRBJ2-1, the full variable domain is DVKVTQSSRYLVKRTGEKVFLECVQDMDHENMFWYRQDPGLGLRLIYFSYDVKMKEKGDIPEGYSVSREKKERFSLILESASTNQTSMYLCASTSYRKINEQFFGPGTRLTVL.

The rearrangement joins TRBV5-4 to TRBJ1-6, with 9 bases matching TRBD1. The germline V gene encodes CDR1 SGHNT and CDR2 YYREEE (reference sequence). The CDR3 is 17 amino acids. V shed 9 bases, J shed 6 bases, and the junction held 16 bases outside the gene matches. The CDR3, as DNA: TGTGCCACGACCAAGGGGGGACAGGGACAACTTAATTCACCCCTCCACTTT. Encoded protein: CATTKGGQGQLNSPLHF.

V and J are TRBV4-1 and TRBJ2-1, with a weak D call TRBD1 (6 bases). Germline CDR1 reads MGHRA; CDR2 reads YSYEKL. This CDR3 contains 15 residues. Deletions cut 1 base from V and 8 bases from J, with 15 bases between. The CDR3 reads CASSQGQVLSDEQFF. CDR3 DNA: TGCGCCAGCAGCCAAGGACAGGTCCTGTCAGATGAGCAGTTCTTC.

J is TRBJ1-1 and V is TRBV2; TRBD1 agrees at 9 bases. The CDR3 is 13 amino acids. Looked up from germline, CDR1 is SNHLY and CDR2 is FYNNEI. J gave up 8 bases and V 4 bases, and 5 bases lay outside the gene matches. CDR3 DNA sequence: TGTGCCAGCAGTGTAGACAGGGGGTCGGAAGCTTTCTTT. Protein product: CASSVDRGSEAFF.

The chain recombines TRBV18 with TRBJ1-4, with 8 nucleotides matching TRBD1. The CDR3 has 15 amino acids. V was clipped by 6 bases and J by 1 base; unmatched bases: 4. Germline CDR1 KGHSH, CDR2 LQKENI. CDR3 nucleotide sequence: TGTGCCAGCTCGCGAGGACAGGGAACTAATGAAAAACTGTTTTTT. Protein: CASSRGQGTNEKLFF.

This sequence joins TRBV7-9 and TRBJ2-1; no reliable D call. Germline CDR1 reads SEHNR; CDR2 reads FQNEAQ (reference sequence). This CDR3 spans 12 amino acids. Trimming removed 1 base at V and 8 bases at J, with 6 bases between. In nucleotides, the CDR3 is TGTGCCAGCAGCTTAGTACGCGATGAGCAGTTCTTC. Amino acid sequence: CASSLVRDEQFF.

This clone occurred once. This chain uses TRBV5-1 with TRBJ1-2, with D uncertain. Germline CDR1 SGHRS, CDR2 YFSETQ. CDR3 length: 15 amino acids. With 2 bases removed from V and 3 bases from J, the gap between germline ends came to 14 bases. CDR3 sequence: CASSFPGEGDYGYTF. For the CDR3, the DNA is TGCGCCAGCAGCTTTCCGGGTGAGGGAGACTATGGCTACACCTTC.

This clone occurred a few times. The V gene is TRBV29-1, the J gene TRBJ1-1; 8 nucleotides align to TRBD1. The CDR3 is 12 amino acids. Per the germline V gene, CDR1 is SQVTM and CDR2 is ANQGSEA. J was trimmed by 7 bases and V by 7 bases; bases with no gene match: 8. The CDR3 DNA reads as TGCAGCGCCGCAGGGGGCGGGGTTGAAGCTTTCTTT. Residues: CSAAGGGVEAFF.

The chain employs TRBV5-4 and TRBJ2-3; D is perhaps TRBD2 (5 bases). Trimming removed 2 bases at V and 2 bases at J, with 12 bases between. Looked up from germline, CDR1 is SGHNT and CDR2 is YYREEE (reference sequence). The CDR3 contains 15 residues. CDR3 protein: CASSFEGAPTDTQYF. CDR3 DNA sequence: TGTGCCAGCAGCTTCGAGGGAGCCCCCACAGATACGCAGTATTTT.